These 32 T cell receptor beta chains were all obtained from the same sample, sequenced in a study of shared clonotypes between healthy human individuals. Profiling relied on immunoSEQ multiplex PCR, and the TCRdb table lists in-frame clones only, not all of them. The data contain about 1 million clones, around 78% of them singletons. The material sequenced was memory CD4+ T cells from PBMCs. Subset defined: CD45RA-negative fraction. These receptor sequences come from a young man in good health. Some clones in this sample may be carry-over from other donors' samples.

The V call is TRBV5-1, the J call TRBJ1-1; 8 bases fit TRBD1. J gave up 4 bases and V 7 bases, and 12 bases lay outside the gene matches. The CDR3 has 15 residues. Germline V gene sequence: CDR1 SGHRS, CDR2 YFSETQ. CDR3 loop: CASAPRTGRSTEAFF. CDR3 DNA: TGCGCCAGCGCCCCTCGGACAGGGCGAAGCACTGAAGCTTTCTTT. The complete variable domain, with remaining parts taken from reference TRBV5-1 and TRBJ1-1, reads KAGVTQTPRYLIKTRGQQVTLSCSPISGHRSVSWYQQTPGQGLQFLFEYFSETQRNKGNFPGRFSGRQFSNSRSEMNVSTLELGDSALYLCASAPRTGRSTEAFFGQGTRLTVV.

This clone came up a few times. CDR3 sequence (DNA): TGTGCCAGCACCCAAGCACAGACTTATGGCTACACCTTC. This sequence encodes CASTQAQTYGYTF. The chain is built from TRBV6-5 and TRBJ1-2; D call uncertain. The germline CDR1 and CDR2 sequences are MNHEY and SVGAGI. Trimming stripped 7 bases from V and 5 bases from J, with 14 bases between. The CDR3 has 13 residues.

This clone was seen many times. This sequence joins TRBV28 and TRBJ2-2; TRBD1 matches at 7 bases. J was trimmed by 0 bases and V by 8 bases; bases with no gene match: 6. The CDR3 is 15 residues long. Germline V gene lookup returns CDR1 MDHEN and CDR2 SYDVKM. The CDR3 sequence: CASWDSITNTGELFF. The CDR3 nucleotides read TGTGCCAGCTGGGACAGCATTACGAACACCGGGGAGCTGTTTTTT.

The table lists this clone with a few counts. This CDR3 is also generated by other DNA sequences in the sample. The chain joins TRBV30 to TRBJ1-5, with a tentative D call TRBD1 (6 bases). V was trimmed by 1 base and J by 6 bases, leaving 10 bases between them. Germline CDR1 is GTSNPN and CDR2 is SVGIG (reference sequence). CDR3 size: 13 residues. The CDR3: CAWSDRAGQPQHF. The DNA for the CDR3 is TGTGCCTGGAGTGACAGGGCAGGTCAGCCCCAGCATTTT.

Here the CDR3 DNA reads TGTGCCAGCAGGGTGCAGGGTAACACCGGGGAGCTGTTTTTT. Protein sequence: CASRVQGNTGELFF. This chain uses TRBV2 with TRBJ2-2; D perhaps matches TRBD1 (5 bases). There are 14 residues in the CDR3. Germline CDR1 reads SNHLY; CDR2 reads FYNNEI. The V and J ends lost 6 bases and 2 bases respectively, with 10 bases between them.

This clone was counted a single time. This clone may be a read error of a much larger clone one base away. Other DNA sequences in this specimen translate into the identical CDR3. The chain employs TRBV7-6 and TRBJ1-3; unclear D gene. Germline values: CDR1 SGHVS, CDR2 FNYEAQ. CDR3 length equals 14 residues. The ends were cut back, 4 bases at V and 0 bases at J, with 7 bases in the middle. Here the CDR3 reads CASSSPSSGNTIYF. For the CDR3, the DNA is TGTGCCAGCAGCTCGCCGAGCTCTGGAAACACCATATATTTT.

The V call is TRBV6-6, the J call TRBJ2-5, with D tentatively TRBD1 or TRBD2 (6 bases each). Germline values: CDR1 MNHNY, CDR2 SVGAGI (reference sequence). The ends were cut back, 6 bases at V and 5 bases at J, with 22 bases in the middle. The CDR3 sequence is 16 residues long. The CDR3 region is CASSLPLRGGGETQYF. DNA of the CDR3: TGTGCCAGCAGCCTCCCTCTCAGGGGAGGTGGGGAGACCCAGTACTTC.

This clone came up once. V is TRBV4-1 and J is TRBJ2-1, with D tentatively TRBD2 (6 bases). CDR1 is MGHRA and CDR2 is YSYEKL in the germline V gene. The germline V and J ends were trimmed by 1 base and 10 bases, with 8 bases remaining between them. The CDR3 is 12 residues long. DNA for the CDR3: TGCGCCAGCAGCCAAGGCACTAGCGAGCAGTTCTTC. Translated, it gives CASSQGTSEQFF.

For this clone: This may be a read error, as it is one base from a much larger clone. The chain recombines TRBV2 with TRBJ1-5; no definite D call. The germline V gene encodes CDR1 SNHLY and CDR2 FYNNEI. The CDR3 is 13 amino acids. V lost 3 bases to trimming and J lost 2 bases, with 5 bases between them. CDR3: CASSDIGNQPQHF. CDR3 nucleotides: TGTGCCAGCAGTGACATTGGCAATCAGCCCCAGCATTTT.

This clone appeared many times. J is TRBJ2-2 and V is TRBV10-1; D remains unclear. The CDR3 length is 16 residues. In germline, CDR1 is WNHNN, CDR2 SYGVQD (reference sequence). The V and J ends lost 8 bases and 0 bases respectively, with 16 bases between them. The CDR3 DNA reads as TGCGCCAGCCGAAGTTCTCTCGGCGCGAACACCGGGGAGCTGTTTTTT. Its protein is CASRSSLGANTGELFF.

This clone showed up just a few times. The chain has TRBV7-2 and TRBJ2-7, with D perhaps TRBD1 or TRBD2 (5 bases each). The germline V gene has CDR1 SGHTA and CDR2 FQGNSA. V gave up 5 bases and J gave up 1 base, with 15 bases separating them. The CDR3 length is 15 residues. Written as DNA, the CDR3 is TGTGCCAGCAGCCTACGGGTCGGGGCTTCCTACGAGCAGTACTTC. Translation gives CASSLRVGASYEQYF.

This chain joins TRBV29-1 and TRBJ2-1; unclear D gene. The V gene's germline CDR1 is SQVTM and CDR2 ANQGSEA. V was shortened by 8 bases and J by 8 bases, with 16 bases between the two germline ends. The CDR3 is made up of 12 amino acids. CDR3 amino acids: CSSGGGGYEQFF. As DNA, the CDR3 is TGCAGCTCCGGTGGCGGTGGCTATGAGCAGTTCTTC.

In DNA, the CDR3 is TGTGCCAGCAGCTTAGGTGCTGCGCGTACAGGGAGGCGGGCCGAGCAGTACTTC. Translating gives CASSLGAARTGRRAEQYF. The chain uses TRBV7-6 and TRBJ2-7; D is tentatively TRBD1 or TRBD2 (6 bases each). Per germline, CDR1 SGHVS and CDR2 FNYEAQ. V dropped 1 base and J dropped 6 bases, with 25 bases sitting between them. This CDR3 comprises 18 residues.

There are many counts of this clone. The chain carries TRBV30 and TRBJ1-6, with D perhaps TRBD1 (6 bases). Trimming left V 2 bases short and J 8 bases short, with 10 bases between. CDR1 is GTSNPN, CDR2 SVGIG, per germline (reference sequence). This CDR3 is 13 amino acids long. The CDR3 DNA is TGTGCCTGGAGTTGGGCAGGGGATTCACCCCTCCACTTT. Translated, it gives CAWSWAGDSPLHF.

The gene calls are TRBV7-3 and TRBJ2-1; 9 positions match TRBD2. The germline V gene encodes CDR1 SGHTA and CDR2 FQGTGA. The CDR3 extends over 16 amino acids. V was pared by 2 bases and J by 8 bases, with 10 bases of the junction left unmatched. CDR3 in amino acids: CASSLGLAGRADEQFF. The CDR3 region has the DNA TGTGCCAGCAGCTTAGGTCTAGCGGGAAGGGCGGATGAGCAGTTCTTC.

In regard to this clone: The sample contains more than one DNA sequence encoding this CDR3. Here the CDR3 DNA reads TGTGCCAGCAGTAGAAGCGAGCAGTACTTC. It is translated as CASSRSEQYF. The chain uses TRBV28 and TRBJ2-7; D is undetermined. CDR3 length: 10 amino acids. Germline V CDR1 and CDR2: MDHEN, SYDVKM. The V gene lost 5 bases and the J gene lost 6 bases, with 5 bases spanning the gap.

For this clone: Other DNA sequences from this sample encode an identical CDR3 as well. The chain carries TRBV5-1 and TRBJ1-1; TRBD1 matches 11 bases. The J segment lost 4 bases and the V segment lost 4 bases, leaving 3 bases of the junction unmatched. CDR1 is SGHRS and CDR2 is YFSETQ in the germline V gene. CDR3 length: 14 amino acids. In DNA, the CDR3 is TGCGCCAGCAGCCCCGGGACAGGGGGCACTGAAGCTTTCTTT. As protein: CASSPGTGGTEAFF.

The V gene is TRBV18, the J gene TRBJ2-7, with no clear D. Germline CDR1 is KGHSH and CDR2 is LQKENI. This CDR3 has 12 amino acids. Deletions cut 3 bases from V and 0 bases from J, with 3 bases between. Written as DNA, the CDR3 is TGTGCCAGCTCACCCGTCTCCTACGAGCAGTACTTC. Translation gives CASSPVSYEQYF.

The V call is TRBV11-2, the J call TRBJ1-2, with D possibly matching TRBD1 (6 bases). The V gene lost 6 bases and the J gene lost 10 bases, with 18 bases spanning the gap. The CDR3 covers 13 residues. Per germline, CDR1 SGHAT and CDR2 FQNNGV. DNA of the CDR3: TGTGCCAGCAGGCAAGCGGGGGGGCACTACTACACCTTC. Translation: CASRQAGGHYYTF.

The chain employs TRBV6-5 and TRBJ2-7; D unclear. Germline V lookup: CDR1 MNHEY, CDR2 SVGAGI. V was shortened by 10 bases and J by 0 bases, with 13 bases between the two germline ends. The CDR3 totals 13 residues. The CDR3 nucleotides are TGTGCCACCGTTAATCCAACCTCCTACGAGCAGTACTTC. Translated: CATVNPTSYEQYF.

V gene TRBV9 combines with J gene TRBJ1-1; perhaps TRBD1 as D (5 bases). This CDR3 has 14 amino acids. Germline V gene data show CDR1 as SGDLS and CDR2 as YYNGEE. V was pared by 4 bases and J by 8 bases, with 18 bases between. This chain's CDR3 is CASSPGTLFSEAFF. CDR3 coding DNA: TGTGCCAGCAGCCCGGGGACGCTCTTTTCGGAAGCTTTCTTT.

This clone was detected only once. The V gene is TRBV5-6, the J gene TRBJ1-3; 7 bases match TRBD1. The J segment lost 4 bases and the V segment lost 0 bases, leaving 4 bases of the junction unmatched. The V gene's germline CDR1 is SGHDT and CDR2 YYEEEE. There are 15 residues in the CDR3. The chain's CDR3 is CASSLAQGHGNTIYF. The CDR3 DNA reads as TGTGCCAGCAGCTTGGCACAGGGGCACGGAAACACCATATATTTT.

J is TRBJ2-1 and V is TRBV18; D is perhaps TRBD1 (6 bases). This CDR3 is built from 15 residues. Germline V CDR1 and CDR2: KGHSH, LQKENI. V dropped 1 base and J dropped 7 bases, with 14 bases sitting between them. CDR3 residues: CASSPQGQDGNEQFF. CDR3 coding DNA: TGTGCCAGCTCACCACAGGGACAAGATGGGAATGAGCAGTTCTTC.

The rearrangement links TRBV7-8 to TRBJ2-7; TRBD1 aligns across 8 bases. CDR1 and CDR2 (germline): SGHVS, FQNEAQ. V lost 6 bases, J lost 4 bases, and 11 bases stayed unmatched. The CDR3 spans 15 residues. The chain's CDR3 is CASSIMDRAIYEQYF. CDR3 bases: TGTGCCAGCAGTATTATGGACAGGGCTATTTACGAGCAGTACTTC.

J is TRBJ2-2 and V is TRBV5-5, with TRBD1 matching over 8 bases. V shed 1 base, J shed 5 bases, and the junction held 4 bases outside the gene matches. CDR1 and CDR2 from the germline V gene are SGHKS and YYEKEE (reference sequence). The CDR3 totals 15 residues. Here the CDR3 reads CASSLFQGATGELFF. CDR3 DNA sequence: TGTGCCAGCAGCTTGTTCCAGGGGGCTACCGGGGAGCTGTTTTTT.

This clone has a count of ten or more. The rearrangement uses TRBV5-5 and TRBJ2-7; D is possibly TRBD1 or TRBD2 (5 bases each). V was cut by 4 bases and J by 6 bases, with 23 bases left in between. Per the germline V gene, CDR1 is SGHKS and CDR2 is YYEKEE (reference sequence). The CDR3 extends over 16 amino acids. The CDR3 spells CASSRGGLVASREQYF. CDR3 bases: TGTGCCAGCAGCCGTGGGGGTCTAGTCGCCTCACGCGAGCAGTACTTC. The full variable domain, completed using reference TRBV5-5 and TRBJ2-7, is DAGVTQSPTHLIKTRGQQVTLRCSPISGHKSVSWYQQVLGQGPQFIFQYYEKEERGRGNFPDRFSARQFPNYSSELNVNALLLGDSALYLCASSRGGLVASREQYFGPGTRLTVT.

The chain carries TRBV10-2 and TRBJ1-3, with 9 bases fitting TRBD1. V trimming: 6 bases; J trimming: 7 bases; junction bases outside the gene matches: 7. The CDR3 spans 14 residues. The V gene's germline CDR1 is WSHSY and CDR2 SAAADI. The CDR3 DNA reads TGCGCCAGCAGCTCCGGGACAGGGACCAACACCATATATTTT. It codes for CASSSGTGTNTIYF.

The rearrangement uses TRBV10-2 and TRBJ1-2; D unclear. Trimming left V 7 bases short and J 4 bases short, with 13 bases between. This CDR3 has 13 amino acids. Germline assignment: CDR1 WSHSY and CDR2 SAAADI. CDR3 sequence (DNA): TGCGCCAGCACCGGAAGGACGTCCTATGGCTACACCTTC. It translates to CASTGRTSYGYTF.

The chain has TRBV10-3 and TRBJ2-1; D call uncertain. The CDR3 length is 11 residues. Deletions cut 4 bases from V and 7 bases from J, with 5 bases between. The V gene's germline CDR1 is ENHRY and CDR2 SYGVKD. The CDR3 DNA follows: TGTGCCATCAGTGGAATAAATGAGCAGTTCTTC. Its protein product is CAISGINEQFF.

The V gene is TRBV7-9, the J gene TRBJ2-5; 7 nucleotides agree with TRBD1. Germline V gives CDR1 SEHNR, CDR2 FQNEAQ (reference sequence). The CDR3 has 14 amino acids. Trimming removed 7 bases from V and 4 bases from J; junction bases left unmatched: 9. The CDR3: CASTPQGSGETQYF. CDR3 DNA sequence: TGTGCCAGCACTCCACAGGGGTCGGGAGAGACCCAGTACTTC.

The chain recombines TRBV11-3 with TRBJ2-7; 9 bases match TRBD2. The CDR3 length is 15 residues. Germline assignment: CDR1 SGHNT and CDR2 YENEEA. J gave up 5 bases and V 6 bases, and 11 bases lay outside the gene matches. The CDR3 region is CASSPRIAGVNEQYF. The CDR3 nucleotides are TGTGCCAGCAGTCCTCGTATAGCGGGAGTCAACGAGCAGTACTTC.

V usage is TRBV27 and J usage is TRBJ2-7, with 7 bases that match TRBD1. Germline V CDR1 and CDR2: MNHEY, SMNVEV (reference sequence). The CDR3 length is 13 residues. The junction had 5 bases not matched to a gene; V was cut back by 6 bases and J by 3 bases. The CDR3 region has the DNA TGTGCCAGCAGGTTAGCAGGGGGCTACGAGCAGTACTTC. Amino acid sequence: CASRLAGGYEQYF.